What follows describes a single T cell receptor beta chain. The antigen remains undetermined. Profiling relied on immunoSEQ multiplex PCR, and the TCRdb table lists in-frame clones only, not all of them. Of approximately 25,000 clones listed, under 90% are singletons. Trimming cost V 2 bases and J 1 base, with 25 bases left between them. The CDR3 is 20 amino acids. The germline V gene encodes CDR1 SNHLY and CDR2 FYNNEI. This sample is drawn from a study of vaccination effects on CD4 cells after COVID-19. General study points: Small numbers of convalescent patients limited the study. It also lacked early post-infection timepoints.

The ViraFEST assay expanded antigen-specific CD4+ T cells with viral peptide pools before sequencing. Following 10 days of culture, CD4+ T cells were isolated. Each participant received a vaccine that was either BNT162b2 or mRNA-1273, given as two doses. Days 3 and 7 saw half the medium replaced with IL-2 medium. The sequence was obtained from a human donor who received a COVID-19 vaccine. Some clones in this sample may be carry-over from other donors' samples. The chain combines TRBV2 with TRBJ2-3; the D call may be TRBD1 or TRBD2 (7 bases each). This specimen consisted of CD4+ T cells from PBMCs cultured with HCoV-NL63 spike peptides, obtained after COVID-19 vaccination. The CDR3 coding sequence is TGTGCCAGCAGTGAATTTCTTGGGACAGCGCGGGGGAGAGGCACAGATACGCAGTATTTT. Its protein product is CASSEFLGTARGRGTDTQYF.